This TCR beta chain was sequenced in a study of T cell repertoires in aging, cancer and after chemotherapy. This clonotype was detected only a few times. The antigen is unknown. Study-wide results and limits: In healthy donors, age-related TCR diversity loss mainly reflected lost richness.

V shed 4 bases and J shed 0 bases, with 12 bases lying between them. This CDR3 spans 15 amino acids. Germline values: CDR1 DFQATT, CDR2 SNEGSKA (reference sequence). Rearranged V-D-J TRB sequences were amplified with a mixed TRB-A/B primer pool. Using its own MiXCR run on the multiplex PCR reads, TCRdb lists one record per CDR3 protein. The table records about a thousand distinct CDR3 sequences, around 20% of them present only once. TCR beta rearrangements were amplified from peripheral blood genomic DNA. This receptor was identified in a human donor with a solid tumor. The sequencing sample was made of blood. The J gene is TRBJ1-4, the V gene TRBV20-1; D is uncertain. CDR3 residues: CSATQDSATNEKLFF. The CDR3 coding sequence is TGCAGTGCTACCCAAGACTCCGCAACTAATGAAAAACTGTTTTTT.